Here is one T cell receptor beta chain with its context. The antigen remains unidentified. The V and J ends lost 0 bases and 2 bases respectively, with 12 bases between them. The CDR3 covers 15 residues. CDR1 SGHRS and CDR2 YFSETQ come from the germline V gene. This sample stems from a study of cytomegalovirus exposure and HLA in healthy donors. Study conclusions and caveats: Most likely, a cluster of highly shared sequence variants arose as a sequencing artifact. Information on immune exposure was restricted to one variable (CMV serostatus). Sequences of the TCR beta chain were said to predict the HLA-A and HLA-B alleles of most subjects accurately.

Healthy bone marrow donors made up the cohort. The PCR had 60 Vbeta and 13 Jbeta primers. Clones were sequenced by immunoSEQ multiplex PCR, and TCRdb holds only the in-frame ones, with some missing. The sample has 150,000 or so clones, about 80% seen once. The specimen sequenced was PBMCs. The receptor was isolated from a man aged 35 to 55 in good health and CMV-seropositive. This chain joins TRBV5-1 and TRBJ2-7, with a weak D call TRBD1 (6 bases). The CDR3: CASSLAGVLTYEQYF. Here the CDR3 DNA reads TGCGCCAGCAGCTTGGCAGGGGTCCTGACCTACGAGCAGTACTTC.